One sample yielded the 12 T cell receptor beta chains listed below, sequenced in a study of blood T cell repertoires in COVID-19 (dated by TCRdb to 2020 to 2021). Libraries were built with the immunoSEQ multiplex PCR assay. TCRdb mirrors the immuneACCESS table, restricted to in-frame sequences. Some clones are absent from its copies; in checked studies, under half trace to an unresolved V gene, and the reason for the others is unknown. For this sample there are 35,000 to 40,000 clones; nearly 90% appear just once. The top ten clones comprise 4.7% of the sample. The specimen sequenced was peripheral blood. These receptors originate from a man aged 60-69 years with COVID-19, enrolled during active disease.

This clone was seen a few times. The CDR3 nucleotides read TGTGCCAGCAGCCAAGGGACAGGGGAATCACCCCTCCACTTT. Protein product: CASSQGTGESPLHF. The chain combines TRBV3-1 (or the pseudogene TRBV3-2) with TRBJ1-6; 9 positions match TRBD1. Germline values: CDR1 LGHDT, CDR2 YNNKEL (reference sequence). This CDR3 comprises 14 residues. V lost 1 base and J lost 10; bases outside the gene matches: 2.

The chain has TRBV10-2 and TRBJ2-7, with 9 bases identical to TRBD1. V trimming: 2 bases; J trimming: 6 bases; junction bases outside the gene matches: 2. This CDR3 has 13 amino acids. Germline V gene data show CDR1 as WSHSY and CDR2 as SAAADI. DNA of the CDR3: TGCGCCAGCAGTGAGCGACAGGGGGGCGAGCAGTACTTC. It is translated as CASSERQGGEQYF.

Notes on this clone: Relative to the germline gene, one junction end is altered; a read error may explain this. This rearrangement joins TRBV11-3 to TRBJ2-7; D is perhaps TRBD1 (7 bases). This CDR3 spans 14 amino acids. CDR1 is SGHNT, CDR2 YENEEA, per germline. The CDR3 spells CASSSGRMGTVGTF. Written as DNA, the CDR3 is TGTGCCAGCAGTTCGGGGAGGATGGGGACAGTCGGAACTTTC.

The chain joins TRBV28 to TRBJ1-2; 8 nucleotides agree with TRBD1. V was pared by 10 bases and J by 0 bases, with 4 bases of the junction left unmatched. CDR1 is MDHEN, CDR2 SYDVKM, per germline. The CDR3 length is 13 residues. The CDR3 protein is CANSQGANYGYTF. The CDR3, as DNA: TGTGCCAACTCACAGGGGGCTAACTATGGCTACACCTTC.

The V call is TRBV20-1, the J call TRBJ1-1; 8 positions agree with TRBD1. This CDR3 spans 14 amino acids. Germline V gives CDR1 DFQATT, CDR2 SNEGSKA (reference sequence). Trimming removed 3 bases from V and 5 bases from J; junction bases left unmatched: 8. CDR3 amino acids: CSASLDRGGTEAFF. The CDR3 DNA is TGCAGTGCTAGTTTAGACAGGGGAGGAACTGAAGCTTTCTTT.

This chain links TRBV4-3 with TRBJ2-7; 15 positions agree with TRBD2. Germline V gene lookup returns CDR1 LGHNA and CDR2 YSLEER. The CDR3 has 17 residues. V was clipped by 0 bases and J by 5 bases; unmatched bases: 5. Written as DNA, the CDR3 is TGCGCCAGCAGCCAAGAAGGACTAGCGGGAGGGTACGACGAGCAGTACTTC. Translation: CASSQEGLAGGYDEQYF.

V is TRBV10-2 and J is TRBJ1-1, with D possibly being TRBD1 (5 bases). From germline, CDR1 is WSHSY and CDR2 SAAADI. The V end was cut by 7 bases, the J end by 5 bases, with 11 bases between. CDR3 size: 12 residues. The DNA of the CDR3 is TGCGCCAGCACTCAGGGTGGGACTGAAGCTTTCTTT. This codes for CASTQGGTEAFF.

The V call is TRBV28, the J call TRBJ2-3; D is possibly TRBD2 (5 bases). The V gene's germline CDR1 is MDHEN and CDR2 SYDVKM. V was cut by 4 bases and J by 1 base, with 9 bases left in between. This CDR3 spans 14 amino acids. The CDR3 sequence is CASSSNSGTDTQYF. CDR3 in DNA: TGTGCCAGCAGTTCGAATAGCGGCACAGATACGCAGTATTTT.

The gene calls are TRBV27 and TRBJ1-2; maybe TRBD1 (5 bases). V gave up 0 bases and J gave up 2 bases, with 10 bases separating them. This CDR3 contains 15 residues. Germline V gene lookup returns CDR1 MNHEY and CDR2 SMNVEV (reference sequence). The CDR3 loop reads CASSLSPTGNYGYTF. CDR3 DNA: TGTGCCAGCAGTTTATCGCCCACAGGAAACTATGGCTACACCTTC.

The chain carries TRBV27 and TRBJ1-5; no reliable D call. Looked up from germline, CDR1 is MNHEY and CDR2 is SMNVEV (reference sequence). V was trimmed by 5 bases and J by 3 bases, leaving 17 bases between them. This CDR3 has 16 amino acids. The CDR3 DNA reads TGTGCCAGCAGTGGCCGGGAAGCGGGATACAATCAGCCCCAGCATTTT. Residues: CASSGREAGYNQPQHF.

V gene TRBV9 combines with J gene TRBJ2-7, with TRBD2 matching over 8 bases. CDR3 length: 16 amino acids. Germline CDR1 and CDR2: SGDLS and YYNGEE. The ends lost 2 bases at V and 2 bases at J; junction bases unmatched: 9. CDR3 sequence reads: CASSVCQRETPYEQYF. The DNA of the CDR3 is TGTGCCAGCAGCGTGTGTCAGCGGGAGACCCCCTACGAGCAGTACTTC.

This chain links TRBV27 with TRBJ2-7; possibly TRBD2 for D (5 bases). The CDR3 runs to 14 residues. Germline CDR1 MNHEY, CDR2 SMNVEV (reference sequence). V gave up 5 bases and J gave up 5 bases, with 16 bases separating them. CDR3 coding DNA: TGTGCCAGCAGTCCACACTACCGGGAAGACGAGCAGTACTTC. As protein: CASSPHYREDEQYF.